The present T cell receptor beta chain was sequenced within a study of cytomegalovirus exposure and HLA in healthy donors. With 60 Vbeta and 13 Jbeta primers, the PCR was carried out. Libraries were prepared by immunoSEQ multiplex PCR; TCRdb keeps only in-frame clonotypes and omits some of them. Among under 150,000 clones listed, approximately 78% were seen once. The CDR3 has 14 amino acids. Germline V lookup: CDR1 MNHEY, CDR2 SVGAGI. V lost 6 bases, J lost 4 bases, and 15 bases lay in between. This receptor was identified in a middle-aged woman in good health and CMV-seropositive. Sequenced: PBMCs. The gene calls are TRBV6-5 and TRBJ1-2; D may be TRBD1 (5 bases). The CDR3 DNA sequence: TGTGCCAGCAGCGTCGCAGGGCATGGCTATGGCTACACCTTC. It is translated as CASSVAGHGYGYTF.